Given below is one T cell receptor (beta chain) in context. These data belong to a study of blood T cell repertoires in COVID-19. Overall study: Collection of acute and convalescent COVID-19 samples took place in the United States, Italy and Spain. The analysed material was cDNA or gDNA that came from T cells, B-cell-depleted T cells, or PBMCs.

In the authors' methods: Amplified reference gene primers provided the basis for estimating nucleated cell counts. The method was immunoSEQ multiplex PCR; TCRdb's version includes in-frame clones alone and lacks a portion of them. V and J calls and clone size follow that table, whereas D and trimming were derived from the DNA. The data show over 25,000 clones, approximately 91% seen once. Germline V lookup: CDR1 MNHEY, CDR2 SVGEGT. V shed 2 bases and J shed 1 base, with 8 bases lying between them. CDR3 size: 15 residues. The V call is TRBV6-2 or TRBV6-3, the J call TRBJ2-2; D call uncertain. The source is a man in his 70s with active COVID-19. The source material was peripheral blood. CDR3 sequence: CASSYPGGNTGELFF. The CDR3 nucleotides read TGTGCCAGCAGTTACCCCGGTGGGAACACCGGGGAGCTGTTTTTT.